What follows is one TCR beta chain and its context. The target antigen is unknown. The entry originates in a study of shared clonotypes between healthy human individuals. Study-wide background: There were three CD4 naive, three CD4 memory, two CD8 naive and one CD8 memory plates per donor.

The CDR3 is 16 amino acids. J lost 9 bases, V lost 0 bases, and 8 bases had no gene match. Germline V CDR1 and CDR2: SGDLS, YYNGEE. Selected positively for CCR7 and CD45RO-negative, naive CD8 cells excluded terminally differentiated effector memory CD45RA+ cells. Whole-study results and caveats: Even with large depth, rarefaction showed that sorted-subset sequencing was incomplete. Researchers found naive subsets generally carried larger estimated richness than memory subsets.

Replicate PCRs run on sorted subsets employed roughly 180 ng DNA, approximately 30,000 T cell genomes. The data were produced by immunoSEQ multiplex PCR, yet TCRdb's version contains in-frame clones alone and is incomplete. The sample contains some 1,900,000 clones, about 95% of which appear only once. The V call is TRBV9, the J call TRBJ2-1; 11 positions agree with TRBD2. The sample consisted of naive CD8+ T cells sorted from blood. The source is a man in his late teens or twenties in good health. CDR3 amino acids: CASSVASTSGSFEQFF. The DNA for the CDR3 is TGTGCCAGCAGCGTAGCGAGTACTAGCGGGAGTTTTGAGCAGTTCTTC.